The present entry profiles one T cell receptor beta chain with its context. These data come from a study of blood T cell repertoires in COVID-19. Everyone who took part was 18 to 89 years old, and they came from 20 to 25 US areas. The repertoire was sequenced with immunoSEQ multiplex PCR; TCRdb's copy has only in-frame clones and lacks some. In the table there are about 270,000 clones, 88% of which are singletons. Trimming at V came to 1 base and at J to 5 bases, leaving 7 bases not matched to a gene. CDR1 and CDR2 from the germline V gene are SGHNT and YENEEA. The CDR3 totals 15 residues. The chain has TRBV11-3 and TRBJ2-5; 7 bases are a match to TRBD2. This TCR derives from a woman in her sixties or seventies in a cohort exposed to, infected with or recovered from COVID-19 (not recorded which). Material for sequencing was PBMCs or T cells enriched from blood (not recorded which). The CDR3 DNA is TGTGCCAGCAGCTTAGGGCTCGGCGGGAGCGAGACCCAGTACTTC. This translates into CASSLGLGGSETQYF.